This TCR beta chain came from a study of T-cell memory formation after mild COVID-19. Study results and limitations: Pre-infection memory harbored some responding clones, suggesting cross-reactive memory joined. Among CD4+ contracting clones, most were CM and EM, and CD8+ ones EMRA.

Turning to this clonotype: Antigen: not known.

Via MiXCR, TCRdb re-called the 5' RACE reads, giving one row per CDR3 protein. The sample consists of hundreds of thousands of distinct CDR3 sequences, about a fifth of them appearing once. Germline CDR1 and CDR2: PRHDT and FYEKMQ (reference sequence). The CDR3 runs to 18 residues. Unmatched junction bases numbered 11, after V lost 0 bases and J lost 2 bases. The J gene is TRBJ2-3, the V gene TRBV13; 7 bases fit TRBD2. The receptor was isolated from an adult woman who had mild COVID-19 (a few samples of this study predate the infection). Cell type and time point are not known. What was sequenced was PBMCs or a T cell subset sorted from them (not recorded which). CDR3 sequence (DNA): TGTGCCAGCAGCTTAGGCCTGGCGGGAGTCAGTCCCACAGATACGCAGTATTTT. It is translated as CASSLGLAGVSPTDTQYF.